This T cell receptor beta chain was sequenced in a study of T cell responses to AZD1222 COVID-19 vaccine (dated by TCRdb to 2020 to 2022). About the study as a whole: A total of roughly 240 trial participants underwent TCR sequencing, of whom some 210 received two doses of AZD1222 and about 25 received two doses of the MenACWY control vaccine. Enrollment into the trials was organized by age into subgroups of 18-55, 56-69 and 70-plus years, and those subgroups contained roughly 150, 30 and 60 TCR-sequenced participants, respectively.

The label giving this sample's time point can be read as: about 28 days (+/-7) after the second vaccine dose. AZD1222 recipients whose second dose came at about 4 weeks and those whose second dose came at about 12 weeks were combined into one group, since spike-specific TCR depth and breadth did not differ between the two schedules. Samples from vaccinated people were obtained from the UK trials COV001 and COV002, which included a single-blind randomized controlled phase 2/3 trial of AZD1222 (ChAdOx1 nCoV-19) in healthy adults. Trial participant PBMC samples were collected at day 0 and day 28 after the second dose for TCRbeta chain sequencing. The CDR3 regions of human TCRbeta chains were subjected to immunosequencing. In the source study's methods: Repertoire TCRs were matched against a reference library of SARS-CoV-2-specific TCRs generated with the MIRA antigen-specificity platform. Breadth meant the fraction of unique TCRs that were SARS-CoV-2-associated, whereas depth meant the fraction of total T cells that were SARS-CoV-2-associated. Using the MIRA data, each spike-specific TCR was mapped to the spike region that the TCR reacts to and placed in a CD4 or CD8 class. Log10-transformed breadth and depth values were compared by one-way ANOVA with Sidak's multiple comparisons tests. TCRdb obtained this table from immuneACCESS and retained in-frame rearrangements with V and J assigned. These tables miss some clones; where compared with another copy, unresolved V genes account for less than half of the shortfall, and the remainder is unexplained. V, J and clone size reflect that table, while D and trimming were determined from the DNA. The table for this sample lists about 150,000 clones; 90% to 95% of them were counted only once. About 6.7% of the sample rests with the top ten.

V lost 3 bases and J lost 4 bases, and the count of bases not matched to a germline gene is 1. The CDR3 contains 13 residues, cysteine and phenylalanine counted. Here the CDR3 DNA is all that survives: 39 bases in frame from base 1. This clone was found a few times. It lacks a known antigen. Base qualities were left out, and no much larger clone turns up one base away. What the research found in general, with its limitations: The 56-69-year group was small, and its depth increase did not reach significance, likely because of low power. Participants were mostly white British and included more females than males, and it was suggested by the authors that clonal diversity may have been underestimated. Conclusions about previously exposed vaccinees were limited because only six AZD1222 recipients were SARS-CoV-2 seropositive at baseline. Vaccine-associated CD4 TCRs spanned the whole spike protein, with dominant responses in regions 160-218 and 743-854. Epitopes outside the regions mutated in the B.1.351 and B.1.1.7 variants were reportedly recognized by nearly half of the unique spike-specific TCRs. After two AZD1222 doses, spike-specific TCR breadth and depth were significantly higher than at day 0 and than in MenACWY recipients. Because no day 14 peak-response samples were available, repertoires were characterized only after the peak T cell response.

The sequencing here drew on peripheral blood, taken 28 days after the second AZD1222 dose. This clonotype was obtained from an adult who received the AZD1222 COVID-19 vaccine. The V and J segments used are TRBV12-3 or TRBV12-4 and TRBJ1-1; TRBD1 fits 8 bases in the junction. This receptor carries the CDR3 CASSFQGATEAFF. The sequenced DNA is TGTGCCAGCAGTTTCCAGGGGGCCACTGAAGCTTTCTTT.